These 25 T cell receptor beta chains were all obtained from the same sample, sequenced in a study of metastatic and nonmetastatic thyroid tumors (dated by TCRdb to 2018 to 2020). The library was built by means of PCR. Sequenced using an Illumina HiSeq 4000. The public reads were reanalyzed by TCRdb: fastp trimming at Q25, MiXCR alignment, in-frame beta chains only. The table for this sample lists roughly 32,000 clones; under 20% of them were counted only once. The top ten hold under 12% of the sample. None of the patients had been given any treatment before thyroid surgery. The sample consisted of blood. Receptors were obtained from a female donor with papillary thyroid cancer or a benign thyroid nodule (not recorded which). Some clones in this sample may be carry-over from other donors' samples.

This rearrangement joins TRBV5-1 to TRBJ2-7; 9 bases match TRBD2. The CDR3 has 14 amino acids. Germline trimming cut 4 bases from V and 9 bases from J; bases unmatched to any gene: 11. Germline assignment: CDR1 SGHRS and CDR2 YFSETQ. The CDR3 reads CASSVSGRSEWQYF. CDR3 DNA: TGCGCCAGCAGCGTAAGCGGGAGGTCGGAGTGGCAGTACTTC.

As regards this clone: A much larger clone differs by one base, so this may be a read error. This chain uses TRBV5-1 with TRBJ2-5, with 7 bases matching TRBD2. J was trimmed by 2 bases and V by 0 bases; bases with no gene match: 7. In germline, CDR1 is SGHRS, CDR2 YFSETQ. The CDR3 contains 16 residues. The CDR3, as DNA: TGCGCCAGCAGCTTGGCTAGTACTAGCGAGCAAGAGACCCAGTACTTC. Protein: CASSLASTSEQETQYF.

This clone was counted ten times or more. This chain connects TRBV19 to TRBJ2-1; D is uncertain. V dropped 8 bases and J dropped 8 bases, with 13 bases sitting between them. Germline assignment: CDR1 LNHDA and CDR2 SQIVND (reference sequence). The CDR3 extends over 12 amino acids. CDR3 nucleotides: TGTGCCAGTTCCCACCTTTCATATGAGCAGTTCTTC. This translates into CASSHLSYEQFF.

This clone was seen many times. V is TRBV19 and J is TRBJ1-4, with D possibly matching TRBD1 (5 bases). This CDR3 comprises 15 residues. Looked up from germline, CDR1 is LNHDA and CDR2 is SQIVND (reference sequence). V lost 3 bases, J lost 5 bases, and 13 bases lay in between. CDR3 sequence (DNA): TGTGCCAGTAGTATTCAGGGAACGGGGAATGAAAAACTGTTTTTT. Translating it yields CASSIQGTGNEKLFF.

This clone is a singleton in its sample. V and J are TRBV11-2 and TRBJ2-1; 9 bases align to TRBD1. The CDR3 spans 14 residues. After removal of 5 bases from V and 9 bases from J, the junction contained 8 bases not matched to a gene. CDR1 and CDR2 from the germline V gene are SGHAT and FQNNGV. The chain's CDR3 is CASSAYRGLGEQFF. DNA of the CDR3: TGTGCCAGCAGCGCCTACAGGGGGCTTGGTGAGCAGTTCTTC.

This clone showed up many times. The chain is built from TRBV2 and TRBJ2-3; 9 bases fit TRBD1. This CDR3 spans 15 amino acids. Losses at the gene ends were 11 bases for V and 5 bases for J; bases not matched to a gene: 14. CDR1 and CDR2 (germline): SNHLY, FYNNEI. In DNA, the CDR3 is TGTGCCCAAGACACCCGGGACAGGGTTGGAGATACGCAGTATTTT. Its translation: CAQDTRDRVGDTQYF.

The V call is TRBV18, the J call TRBJ2-1; D unclear. Germline V gives CDR1 KGHSH, CDR2 LQKENI. The CDR3 totals 12 residues. Trimming removed 2 bases at V and 9 bases at J, with 8 bases between. The CDR3 here is CASSPSVGEQFF. The CDR3 nucleotides are TGTGCCAGCTCACCAAGTGTGGGTGAGCAGTTCTTC.

This clone was picked up a small number of times. One end of the junction fails to match germline, which may point to a read error. The CDR3 DNA is TGTGCCACGAGTGTGGTGGGGGACTATGGCTACACCTTC. Protein: CATSVVGDYGYTF. The rearrangement joins TRBV24-1 to TRBJ1-2, with a tentative D call TRBD1 (5 bases). The CDR3 is made up of 13 amino acids. The germline V gene has CDR1 KGHDR and CDR2 SFDVKD.

This clone was observed many times. The conserved phenylalanine or tryptophan is not found at the CDR3 terminus, so this likely reflects a read error. The DNA is left out, because the CDR3 cannot be placed on it with certainty; the CDR3 is given as TCRdb lists it. The chain joins TRBV5-1 to TRBJ1-1; no check of the table's D call, TRBD1, against the DNA was made. The CDR3 length is 13 residues, termini included. Per the germline V gene, CDR1 is SGHRS and CDR2 is YFSETQ. The CDR3 protein is CASSLRGGTEAFL.

J is TRBJ2-5 and V is TRBV5-6; D might be TRBD1 or TRBD2, each matching 6 bases. This CDR3 is built from 15 residues. Trimming removed 3 bases at V and 0 bases at J, with 12 bases between. CDR1 SGHDT and CDR2 YYEEEE come from the germline V gene. DNA for the CDR3: TGTGCCAGCAGCTCTATAGGGGGGAACCAAGAGACCCAGTACTTC. It is translated as CASSSIGGNQETQYF.

There are many counts of this clone. A single base separates this from a much larger clone, so it may be a read error. The identical CDR3 is also encoded by other nucleotide sequences in the sample. The chain has TRBV2 and TRBJ1-5, with unresolved D. Germline V CDR1 and CDR2: SNHLY, FYNNEI. V shed 4 bases and J shed 9 bases, with 10 bases lying between them. CDR3 length: 12 residues. CDR3 sequence reads: CASSALLRPQHF. The CDR3 DNA sequence: TGTGCCAGCAGTGCTCTGCTTCGGCCCCAGCATTTT.

This clone appeared many times. V usage is TRBV10-3 and J usage is TRBJ1-6, with a possible D match to TRBD1 (6 bases). The CDR3 consists of 14 residues. Trimming pared 7 bases from V and 7 bases from J, leaving 14 bases between. In germline, CDR1 is ENHRY, CDR2 SYGVKD. The CDR3 sequence: CAINFGGPNSPLHF. The CDR3 nucleotides are TGTGCCATCAATTTCGGGGGCCCCAATTCACCCCTCCACTTT.

J is TRBJ2-7 and V is TRBV7-2; TRBD1 is a possible D gene (6 bases). CDR3 length: 14 residues. The V end was cut by 5 bases, the J end by 3 bases, with 14 bases between. Germline-derived CDR1 and CDR2 are SGHTA and FQGNSA. The chain's CDR3 is CASSSTGRYYEQYF. The CDR3 DNA reads as TGTGCCAGCAGCAGCACAGGGCGCTACTACGAGCAGTACTTC.

In this sample, this clone turned up many times. The J gene is TRBJ1-1, the V gene TRBV7-6; D is ambiguous. The CDR3 has 13 amino acids. From germline, CDR1 is SGHVS and CDR2 FNYEAQ. Between the trimmed V and J ends, which lost 3 bases and 3 bases, there was a span of 8 bases. The CDR3 bases are TGTGCCAGCAGCTTCGGGGAAGACACTGAAGCTTTCTTT. Protein product: CASSFGEDTEAFF. Combining the CDR3 with reference TRBV7-6 and TRBJ1-1 gives the whole variable domain GAGVSQSPRYKVTKRGQDVALRCDPISGHVSLYWYRQALGQGPEFLTYFNYEAQQDKSGLPNDRFSAERPEGSISTLTIQRTEQRDSAMYRCASSFGEDTEAFFGQGTRLTVV.

Turning to this clone: The conserved closing phenylalanine or tryptophan is absent in this CDR3, likely reflecting a read error. The rearrangement joins TRBV7-9 to TRBJ1-1; a weak D match, TRBD1 (6 bases). The V gene lost 5 bases and the J gene lost 0 bases, with 13 bases spanning the gap. CDR1 is SEHNR, CDR2 FQNEAQ, per germline (reference sequence). The CDR3 spans 15 residues. Written as DNA, the CDR3 is TGTGCCAGCAGCCCACTGGGGGGCCTGAACACTGAAGCTTTCTCT. Translated, it gives CASSPLGGLNTEAFS.

This clone was seen a handful of times. The chain employs TRBV12-3 or TRBV12-4 and TRBJ1-1; D not resolved. Trimming removed 3 bases at V and 5 bases at J, with 10 bases between. This CDR3 is built from 13 residues. In nucleotides, the CDR3 is TGTGCCAGCAGTTTGGTATCGGGGACTGAAGCTTTCTTT. It codes for CASSLVSGTEAFF.

This clone was detected many times. The CDR3 is CASSLDRGIQETQYF. The CDR3 DNA reads as TGTGCCAGCAGCTTAGACCGCGGTATCCAAGAGACCCAGTACTTC. The rearrangement joins TRBV7-9 to TRBJ2-5; the D is unclear. Trimming removed 1 base from V and 1 base from J, with 10 bases in between. Germline loops: CDR1 SEHNR, CDR2 FQNEAQ (reference sequence). The length of the CDR3 is 15 residues.

The genes are TRBV6-1 and TRBJ2-7; 10 bases line up with TRBD2. The CDR3 is made up of 18 amino acids. From germline, CDR1 is MNHNS and CDR2 SASEGT. Trimming at V came to 4 bases and at J to 3 bases, leaving 15 bases not matched to a gene. CDR3 amino acids: CASSARTSGNGQYYEQYF. The CDR3 DNA is TGTGCCAGCAGTGCTAGAACTAGCGGGAACGGCCAATACTACGAGCAGTACTTC.

This clone came up many times. V gene TRBV28 combines with J gene TRBJ2-1, with no clear D. V was cut by 5 bases and J by 3 bases, with 5 bases left in between. Germline V gives CDR1 MDHEN, CDR2 SYDVKM. This CDR3 has 12 amino acids. CDR3 coding DNA: TGTGCCAGCAGTCTAGACTACAATGAGCAGTTCTTC. Protein product: CASSLDYNEQFF. The full variable domain, in which reference TRBV28 and TRBJ2-1 provide the parts outside the CDR3, is DVKVTQSSRYLVKRTGEKVFLECVQDMDHENMFWYRQDPGLGLRLIYFSYDVKMKEKGDIPEGYSVSREKKERFSLILESASTNQTSMYLCASSLDYNEQFFGPGTRLTVL.

In this sample, this clone turned up many times. J is TRBJ2-1 and V is TRBV11-2; TRBD2 is a possible D gene (6 bases). Germline lookup yields CDR1 SGHAT and CDR2 FQNNGV. This CDR3 is 15 amino acids long. Trimming pared 4 bases from V and 3 bases from J, leaving 13 bases between. The CDR3 coding sequence is TGTGCCAGCAGCTGGGGGGAGGTTTTCTACAATGAGCAGTTCTTC. This codes for CASSWGEVFYNEQFF.

This clone was observed many times. In the same sample, other DNA sequences code for this CDR3. This chain connects TRBV20-1 to TRBJ2-3; the match to TRBD1 covers 9 bases. Looked up from germline, CDR1 is DFQATT and CDR2 is SNEGSKA (reference sequence). V lost 4 bases to trimming and J lost 4 bases; unmatched junction nucleotides: 9. CDR3 size: 15 residues. CDR3 nucleotide sequence: TGCAGTGCTAACCGCGGACAGGGGAGGGCAGATACGCAGTATTTT. Translating it yields CSANRGQGRADTQYF.

This clone has just a few counts. Just one base apart from a much larger clone, this may be a read error. The chain joins TRBV29-1 to TRBJ2-1, with 8 positions matching TRBD2. Germline values: CDR1 SQVTM, CDR2 ANQGSEA. The CDR3 has 14 residues. The V and J ends lost 4 bases and 6 bases, in that order; junction bases with no gene match: 8. CDR3 DNA sequence: TGCAGCGTTGTTGGAGCGGGGGTGGCCAATGAGCAGTTCTTC. As protein: CSVVGAGVANEQFF.

Many counts were recorded for this clone. V gene TRBV9 combines with J gene TRBJ1-1; D is unclear. V lost 1 base to trimming and J lost 2 bases, with 12 bases between them. The CDR3 is 15 residues long. Looked up from germline, CDR1 is SGDLS and CDR2 is YYNGEE. The CDR3 DNA follows: TGTGCCAGCAGCGTAAATGTCATACTAAACACTGAAGCTTTCTTT. Protein: CASSVNVILNTEAFF.

The V and J genes are TRBV7-2 and TRBJ2-7; D unresolved. This CDR3 spans 12 amino acids. Trimming took off 6 bases at V and 3 bases at J, with 9 bases between the two ends. The germline gives CDR1 SGHTA, CDR2 FQGNSA. In nucleotides, the CDR3 is TGTGCCAGCAGGGGAAACAGCTACGAGCAGTACTTC. It encodes CASRGNSYEQYF.

The chain recombines TRBV11-3 with TRBJ2-3; D ambiguous. The CDR3 has 15 residues. CDR1 is SGHNT and CDR2 is YENEEA in the germline V gene. Trimming pared 5 bases from V and 2 bases from J, leaving 14 bases between. The chain's CDR3 is CASSPMVASTDTQYF. CDR3 bases: TGTGCCAGCAGCCCAATGGTCGCCTCCACAGATACGCAGTATTTT.